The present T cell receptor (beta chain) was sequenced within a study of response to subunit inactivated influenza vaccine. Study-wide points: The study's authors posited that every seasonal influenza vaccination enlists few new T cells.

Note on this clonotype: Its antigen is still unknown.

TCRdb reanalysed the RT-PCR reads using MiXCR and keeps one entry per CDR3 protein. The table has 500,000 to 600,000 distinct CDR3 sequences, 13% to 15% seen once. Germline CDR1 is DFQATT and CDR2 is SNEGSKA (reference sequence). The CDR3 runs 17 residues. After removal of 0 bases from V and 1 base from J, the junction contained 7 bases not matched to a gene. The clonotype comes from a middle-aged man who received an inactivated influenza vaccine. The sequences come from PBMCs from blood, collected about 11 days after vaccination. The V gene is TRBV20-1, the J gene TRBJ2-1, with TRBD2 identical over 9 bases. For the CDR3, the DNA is TGCAGTGCTAGAGATCTCGGGGCGGGAGGGTCCTACAATGAGCAGTTCTTC. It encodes CSARDLGAGGSYNEQFF.